The clone carrying this T cell receptor (beta chain) was recorded a few times. V was trimmed by 4 bases and J by 3 bases, leaving 7 bases between them. Germline assignment: CDR1 SQVTM and CDR2 ANQGSEA. There are 11 residues in the CDR3. The data belong to a study of T-cell reconstitution after alpha-beta-depleted transplantation in children. Construction of the TCRbeta library involved unique molecular identifiers. TCRdb reprocessed the PCR reads with MiXCR, giving one entry per CDR3 protein. The sample lists hundreds of thousands of distinct CDR3 sequences, 10% to 15% occurring once. The sample in question was PBMCs, obtained from the stem cell graft. This sequence joins TRBV29-1 and TRBJ2-7, with D maybe TRBD1 (5 bases). This clonotype originated in a human donor who donated a stem cell graft to a child with Fanconi anemia. CDR3 in amino acids: CSVAGNYEQYF. In DNA, the CDR3 is TGCAGCGTTGCAGGGAACTACGAGCAGTACTTC.